This is a list of T cell receptor beta chains from one sample in a study of T cell repertoires in cytomegalovirus infection. TCRdb recomputed calls from the reads with MiXCR, one row per CDR3 protein. The sample lists about 140,000 distinct CDR3 sequences, under 8.5% occurring once. The sample consisted of PBMCs. These receptors were obtained from a human donor in good health (CMV status not recorded). Some clones in this sample may be carry-over from other donors' samples. The CDR3 runs from the conserved cysteine through the conserved F or W. Each record gives: D gene, clone size, V gene, J gene, CDR3 DNA, CDR3 protein. D genes are given only for firm matches. Some rows mark clone size as missing; the rest say once, few, many or name a class of expanded clone.

TRBD2	many	TRBV28	TRBJ2-7	TGTGCCAGCAGTTCCTTAGCGGGGTTCTCCTACGAGCAGTACTTC	CASSSLAGFSYEQYF
NA	NA	TRBV20-1	TRBJ2-7	TGCAGTGCTAGGGACACCCCGAACTACGAGCAGTACTTC	CSARDTPNYEQYF
NA	many	TRBV19	TRBJ1-1	TGTGCCAGTAGTATGGCGGACAAGAACACTGAAGCTTTCTTT	CASSMADKNTEAFF
TRBD2	many	TRBV6-2/TRBV6-3	TRBJ2-3	TGTGCCAGCAGCCCCTACCTCGGCCGGGCTAGCGGGAAGACAGATACGCAGTATTTT	CASSPYLGRASGKTDTQYF
NA	NA	TRBV28	TRBJ1-3	TGTGCCAGCAGTCTGTCTAGAAACACCATATATTTT	CASSLSRNTIYF
TRBD1	few	TRBV7-6	TRBJ1-2	TGTGCCAGCAGCGCGGGACAGCTCTATGGCTACACCTTC	CASSAGQLYGYTF
NA	few	TRBV23-1	TRBJ1-1	TGCGCCAGCCCCCCCCGCACGACAGGGAACACTGAAGCTTTCTTT	CASPPRTTGNTEAFF
NA	many	TRBV7-8	TRBJ2-7	TGTGCCAGCAGCTTACAGACGGACACCTACGAGCAGTACTTC	CASSLQTDTYEQYF
NA	many	TRBV7-2	TRBJ2-3	TGTGCCAGCAGCTTAGTGGTGGGCCTCTCCATCACAGATACGCAGTATTTT	CASSLVVGLSITDTQYF
TRBD2	many	TRBV7-2	TRBJ2-1	TGTGCCAGCAGCTTAGAATCGAGCGGGGGGTTTACCTACAATGAGCAGTTCTTC	CASSLESSGGFTYNEQFF
NA	few	TRBV5-4	TRBJ2-1	TGTGCCAGCAGCTTCCCGGGTAGCTCCTACAATGAGCAGTTCTTC	CASSFPGSSYNEQFF
NA	many	TRBV14	TRBJ2-3	TGTGCCAGCAGCCAAGATCGTCCCCCAGGGGCGGCAGGGTATTTT	CASSQDRPPGAAGYF
NA	many	TRBV2	TRBJ2-5	TGTGCCAGCAGCGGCACCCGGAATGTGAAGACCCAGTACTTC	CASSGTRNVKTQYF
NA	many	TRBV4-1	TRBJ2-7	TGCGCCAGCAGCCAAGATCGGAGCAGGGCCATAACCTACGAGCAGTACTTC	CASSQDRSRAITYEQYF
TRBD2	many	TRBV27	TRBJ2-3	TGTGCCAGCAGTTTGCTAGCGGGGGGGCTGTCAGATACGCAGTATTTT	CASSLLAGGLSDTQYF
NA	many	TRBV19	TRBJ1-3	TGTGCCAGACCGGGGGGCTCCGGAAACACCATATATTTT	CARPGGSGNTIYF
NA	many	TRBV7-2	TRBJ2-3	TGTGCCAGCAGCTTAGTAGTCCGACACGGGGATACGCAGTATTTT	CASSLVVRHGDTQYF
NA	NA	TRBV19	TRBJ1-1	TGTGCCAGTAGTATACTGACCAACACTGAAGCTTTCTTT	CASSILTNTEAFF
TRBD2	NA	TRBV5-1	TRBJ2-2	TGCGCCAGCAGCGAAAACGGACTAGTGGGCCACACCGGGGAGCTGTTTTTT	CASSENGLVGHTGELFF
NA	many	TRBV7-9	TRBJ1-3	TGTGCCAGCAGCTCGTTTTTGGCTGGAAACACCATATATTTT	CASSSFLAGNTIYF
TRBD1	many	TRBV7-2	TRBJ1-5	TGTGCCAGCAGCTGGGACAGTTATAGCAATCAGCCCCAGCATTTT	CASSWDSYSNQPQHF
NA	many	TRBV3-1	TRBJ1-3	TGTGCCAGCAGCCAAGATAGGAGCGGAAACACCATATATTTT	CASSQDRSGNTIYF
NA	NA	TRBV2	TRBJ2-2	TGTGCCAGCAGCTGGAGACAGAAGAACACCGGGGAGCTGTTTTTT	CASSWRQKNTGELFF
TRBD2	many	TRBV7-3	TRBJ2-1	TGTGCCAGCAGCCTCAAACCCCGGACTAGCGCTGTCTCCTACAATGAGCAGTTCTTC	CASSLKPRTSAVSYNEQFF
NA	many	TRBV7-2	TRBJ2-6	TGTGCCAGCAGCGGGCACCTGGGACAGGCCAACGTCCTGACTTTC	CASSGHLGQANVLTF
TRBD1	few	TRBV10-2	TRBJ1-2	TGCGCCTCACAGGGGTTGAGCTACACCTTC	CASQGLSYTF
TRBD1	few	TRBV19	TRBJ1-3	TGTGCCAGTAGTATGACAGGGGACTCTGGAAACACCATATATTTT	CASSMTGDSGNTIYF
NA	many	TRBV7-6	TRBJ1-6	TGTGCCAGCAGGGATTGGGGGGAGAATTCACCCCTCCACTTT	CASRDWGENSPLHF
TRBD1	many	TRBV7-2	TRBJ1-2	TGTGCCAGCAGCTTCGACAGGGGGCAACACTTC	CASSFDRGQHF
NA	NA	TRBV19	TRBJ2-7	TGTGCCAGTAGTATCAATGGCAACTACGAGCAGTACTTC	CASSINGNYEQYF
TRBD1	many	TRBV7-3	TRBJ2-1	TGTGCCAGCAGCTTAAGGGGACAGATACCAAATGAGCAGTTCTTC	CASSLRGQIPNEQFF
TRBD1	many	TRBV20-1	TRBJ2-1	TGCAGTGCCAAGGTCCGAACAGGGGAGATGGAGCAGTTCTTC	CSAKVRTGEMEQFF
TRBD2	many	TRBV7-2	TRBJ2-5	TGTGCCAGCAGCCCGGGGACTAGCGGGGTTTGGGAGACCCAGTACTTC	CASSPGTSGVWETQYF
TRBD2	many	TRBV7-3	TRBJ2-3	TGTGCCAGCAGCCCTACGGGGGGGCAAGATACGCAGTATTTT	CASSPTGGQDTQYF
TRBD1	few	TRBV29-1	TRBJ1-1	TGCAGCGTTATAGAACGGGACAGGCAGGGCACTGAAGCTTTCTTT	CSVIERDRQGTEAFF
NA	many	TRBV28	TRBJ1-6	TGTGCCAGCAGTGCAAGATGGGATTCACCCCTCCACTTT	CASSARWDSPLHF
TRBD1	many	TRBV7-2	TRBJ1-5	TGTGCCAGCAGCCGACCGGGACAGGGGGCAGGCCCGGTACAGCCCCAGCATTTT	CASSRPGQGAGPVQPQHF
TRBD2	few	TRBV6-1	TRBJ2-1	TGTGCCAGCAGTAATCTAGCGGGGGGAGGTGAGCAGTTCTTC	CASSNLAGGGEQFF
NA	many	TRBV11-2	TRBJ2-4	TGTGCCAGCAGACCCCTAAGCAAAAACATTCAGTACTTC	CASRPLSKNIQYF
NA	many	TRBV7-8	TRBJ2-5	TGTGCCAGCAGCTCCTATGGGGGCGTCAGGGGTACCCAGTACTTC	CASSSYGGVRGTQYF
TRBD1	NA	TRBV7-3	TRBJ2-2	TGTGCCAGCAGCTTGAGGACAGGTGGGGGTCCCGGGGAGCTGTTTTTT	CASSLRTGGGPGELFF
TRBD2	NA	TRBV2	TRBJ2-1	TGTGCCAGCAGTGAATGGGGCACTAGCGGGGGCCTCTACAATGAGCAGTTCTTC	CASSEWGTSGGLYNEQFF
TRBD1	few	TRBV20-1	TRBJ1-2	TGCAGTGCTAGTAGGACAGGGGGCACGGAATATGGCTACACCTTC	CSASRTGGTEYGYTF
TRBD1	NA	TRBV30	TRBJ2-3	TGTGCCCTCGGGACAGGGGGCACAGATACGCAGTATTTT	CALGTGGTDTQYF
TRBD2	many	TRBV7-8	TRBJ2-1	TGTGCCAGCCTCTGGCGACTAGCGCCTTTTGATGAGCAGTTCTTC	CASLWRLAPFDEQFF
NA	many	TRBV7-9	TRBJ1-2	TGTGCCGGCCAAGGTTGGGGGGATTCTGACTATGGCTACACCTTC	CAGQGWGDSDYGYTF
TRBD1	few	TRBV4-3	TRBJ1-1	TGCGCCAGCAGCAGTGGGACAGGTAACACTGAAGCTTTCTTT	CASSSGTGNTEAFF
NA	many	TRBV7-2	TRBJ2-7	TGTGCCAGCAGCTTAGGGGGACGGGGCTACGAGCAGTACTTC	CASSLGGRGYEQYF
NA	many	TRBV7-9	TRBJ2-3	TGTGCCAGCAGCTTCTCGGAGCGGCGCACAGATACGCAGTATTTT	CASSFSERRTDTQYF
NA	NA	TRBV6-2/TRBV6-3	TRBJ2-7	TGTGCCAGCAGTTATGGAGCAGGTACCTACGAGCAGTACTTC	CASSYGAGTYEQYF
NA	many	TRBV7-2	TRBJ2-3	TGTGCCAGCAGCTTAGCGGGGGCCGGCACAGATACGCAGTATTTT	CASSLAGAGTDTQYF
NA	NA	TRBV12-3/TRBV12-4	TRBJ1-1	TGTGCCAGCAGAACGGTGAACACTGAAGCTTTCTTT	CASRTVNTEAFF